A selection of T cell receptor beta chains follows, all from one sample in a study of blood T cells in healthy people across ages. One entry per CDR3 protein results from TCRdb running MiXCR on the 5' RACE reads. The sample records over a million distinct CDR3 sequences, roughly 24% being singletons. These data were also reused for a study on T cells of mothers and their children.

The sequenced material came from blood. Receptors originate from a girl aged 2 to 10 in good health. Each CDR3 is given with its conserved first and last residue. The order of the fields is V gene, clone size, J gene, D gene, CDR3 DNA, CDR3 protein. The D gene is left open where the match is weak. Only some rows state a clone size, as once, few, many or a class for expanded clones.

>TRBV4-3|many|TRBJ1-2|.
TGCGCCAGCAGCGGAGGGGTCTATGGCTACACCTTC
CASSGGVYGYTF
>TRBV29-1|few|TRBJ2-7|.
TGCAGCGTTGTGGGGGGCGCAGACAAGCAGTACTTC
CSVVGGADKQYF
>TRBV29-1|.|TRBJ2-7|.
TGCAGCGTTCCAGGAAGGTATAGTGACGAGCAGTACTTC
CSVPGRYSDEQYF
>TRBV14|few|TRBJ1-1|.
TGTGCCAGCAGCCAGGCACGGTCCGGGGAAGCTTTCTTT
CASSQARSGEAFF
>TRBV7-9|.|TRBJ1-1|.
TGTGCCAGCAAGACCATGAACACTGAAGCTTTCTTT
CASKTMNTEAFF
>TRBV28|.|TRBJ2-1|.
TGTGCCAGCAGATCACCACGAATCAGAGGGGATGAGCAGTTCTTC
CASRSPRIRGDEQFF
>TRBV24-1|.|TRBJ1-4|.
TGTGCCACCAGTGACCCGGACAGCGCTAATGAAAAACTGTTTTTT
CATSDPDSANEKLFF
>TRBV4-3|.|TRBJ2-5|TRBD2
TGCGCCAGCAGCCAAGATCGCCTAGCGGGAGGGCTATGGTACCAAGAGACCCAGTACTTC
CASSQDRLAGGLWYQETQYF
>TRBV5-1|.|TRBJ1-2|.
TGCGCCGGCAGCTTGGCCCTACCCATTAACTATGGCTACACCTTC
CAGSLALPINYGYTF
>TRBV29-1|few|TRBJ2-3|.
TGCAGCGTTGAAGAGTTGGGGGTTAGCACAGATACGCAGTATTTT
CSVEELGVSTDTQYF
>TRBV6-6|few|TRBJ2-1|TRBD2
TGTGCCAGCAGGCGGGAGGGCCAAAATGAGCAGTTCTTC
CASRREGQNEQFF